Included here is one T cell receptor (beta chain) sequence, with context. Its specificity is unknown. This entry is derived from a study of T cell repertoires in cytomegalovirus infection. Across the study: Through public TCR beta signatures, both CMV infection and matching HLA type were indicated. Study-wide findings and caveats: Summed public TCR beta family frequency identified CMV carriers bearing the relevant HLA.

MiXCR was run by TCRdb on the reads, yielding one entry per CDR3 protein. The table includes hundreds of thousands of distinct CDR3 sequences, about 23% detected once. Per germline, CDR1 SEHNR and CDR2 FQNEAQ (reference sequence). This CDR3 region has 15 residues. V lost 8 bases, J lost 0 bases, and 16 bases lay in between. The chain couples TRBV7-9 to TRBJ1-1; D ambiguous. This receptor was identified in a human donor in good health (CMV status not recorded). Some clones in this sample may be carry-over from other donors' samples. Sequencing used CD8+ T cells from PBMCs. CDR3 residues: CASLKREGMNTEAFF. CDR3 nucleotide sequence: TGTGCCAGCCTAAAAAGGGAGGGCATGAACACTGAAGCTTTCTTT.